This TCR beta chain originates from a study of response to subunit inactivated influenza vaccine. The germline gives CDR1 MGHDK, CDR2 SYGVNS. V was pared by 1 base and J by 1 base, with 12 bases of the junction left unmatched. This CDR3 spans 18 amino acids. Each CDR3 protein is one row after TCRdb ran MiXCR on the RT-PCR reads. This table holds 550,000 to 800,000 distinct CDR3 sequences, around 13% found once. This clonotype has ten or more counts. This chain uses TRBV25-1 with TRBJ2-5; TRBD1 aligns across 7 bases. This specimen consisted of PBMCs from blood, obtained around two weeks before vaccination. The receptor's source is a man aged 45-65 years who received an inactivated influenza vaccine. The CDR3 here is CASSEWPGQQTSQETQYF. The CDR3 nucleotides read TGTGCCAGCAGTGAATGGCCGGGACAGCAGACTTCCCAAGAGACCCAGTACTTC.